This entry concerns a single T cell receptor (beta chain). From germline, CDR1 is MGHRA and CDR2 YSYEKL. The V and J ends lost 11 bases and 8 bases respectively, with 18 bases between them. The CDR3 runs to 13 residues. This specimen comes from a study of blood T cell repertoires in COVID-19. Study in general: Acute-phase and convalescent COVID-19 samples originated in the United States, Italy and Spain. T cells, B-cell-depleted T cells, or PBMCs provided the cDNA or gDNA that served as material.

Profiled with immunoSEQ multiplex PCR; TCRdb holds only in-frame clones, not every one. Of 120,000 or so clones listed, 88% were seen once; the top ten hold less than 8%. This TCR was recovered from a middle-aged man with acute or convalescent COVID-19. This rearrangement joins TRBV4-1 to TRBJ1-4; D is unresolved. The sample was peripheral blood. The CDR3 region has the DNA TGCGCCTCCGCGAGCAGGCTGAACGAAAAACTGTTTTTT. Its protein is CASASRLNEKLFF.